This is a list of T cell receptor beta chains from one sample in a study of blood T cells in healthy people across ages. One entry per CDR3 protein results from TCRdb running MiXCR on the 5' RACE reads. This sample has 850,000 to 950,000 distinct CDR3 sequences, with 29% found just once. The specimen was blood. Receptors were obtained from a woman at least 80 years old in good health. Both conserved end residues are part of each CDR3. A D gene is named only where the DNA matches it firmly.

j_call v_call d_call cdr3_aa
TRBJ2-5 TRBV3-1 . CASSQRREQETQYF
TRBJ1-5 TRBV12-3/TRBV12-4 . CASRARLNQPQHF
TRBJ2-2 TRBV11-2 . CASSLVQGANTGELFF
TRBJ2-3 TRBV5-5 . CASSVGHASSDTQYF
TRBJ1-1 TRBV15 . CATSRLTVNTEAFF
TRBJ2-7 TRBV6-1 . CASSDPPSIFYEQYF
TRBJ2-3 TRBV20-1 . CSAPLATSTDTQYF
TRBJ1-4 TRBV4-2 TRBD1 CASSQDLGTGRSNEKLFF
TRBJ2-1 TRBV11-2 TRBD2 CASSGTAGLTKETQFF
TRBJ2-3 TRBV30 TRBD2 CACGLADTQYF
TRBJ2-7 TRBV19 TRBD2 CASSMTAGVISDEQYF